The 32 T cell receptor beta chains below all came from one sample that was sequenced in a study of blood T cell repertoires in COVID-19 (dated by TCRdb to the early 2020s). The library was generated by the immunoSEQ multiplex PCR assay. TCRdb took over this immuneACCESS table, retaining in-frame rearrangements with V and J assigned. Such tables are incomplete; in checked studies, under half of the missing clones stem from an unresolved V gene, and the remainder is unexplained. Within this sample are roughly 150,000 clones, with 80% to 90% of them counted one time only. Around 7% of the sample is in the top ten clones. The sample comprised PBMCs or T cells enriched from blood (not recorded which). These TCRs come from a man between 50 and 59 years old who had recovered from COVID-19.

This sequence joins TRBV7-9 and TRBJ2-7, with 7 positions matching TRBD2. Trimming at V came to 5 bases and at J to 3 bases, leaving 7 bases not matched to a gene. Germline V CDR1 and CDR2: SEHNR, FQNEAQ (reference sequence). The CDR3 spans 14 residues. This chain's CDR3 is CASSPMGGGYEQYF. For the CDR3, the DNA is TGTGCCAGCAGCCCCATGGGGGGGGGCTACGAGCAGTACTTC. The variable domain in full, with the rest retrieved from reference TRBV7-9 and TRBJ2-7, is DTGVSQNPRHKITKRGQNVTFRCDPISEHNRLYWYRQTLGQGPEFLTYFQNEAQLEKSRLLSDRFSAERPKGSFSTLEIQRTEQGDSAMYLCASSPMGGGYEQYFGPGTRLTVT.

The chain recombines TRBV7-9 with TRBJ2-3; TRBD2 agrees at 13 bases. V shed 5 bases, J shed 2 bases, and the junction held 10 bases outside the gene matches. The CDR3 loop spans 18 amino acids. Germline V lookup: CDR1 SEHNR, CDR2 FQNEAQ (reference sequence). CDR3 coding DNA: TGTGCCAGCAGCCTCGGACTAGCGGGGGTATATTCCACAGATACGCAGTATTTT. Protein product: CASSLGLAGVYSTDTQYF.

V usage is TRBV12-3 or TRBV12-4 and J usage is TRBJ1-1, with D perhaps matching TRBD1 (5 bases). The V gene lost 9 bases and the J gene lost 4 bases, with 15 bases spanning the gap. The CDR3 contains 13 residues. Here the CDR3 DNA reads TGTGCCAGTTCAGGGAAGATGGTCACTGAAGCTTTCTTT. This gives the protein CASSGKMVTEAFF.

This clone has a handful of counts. The CDR3 spells CSVGERSQPQHF. The CDR3 bases are TGCAGCGTGGGAGAAAGGTCGCAGCCCCAGCATTTT. This rearrangement joins TRBV29-1 to TRBJ1-5; D is uncertain. Germline values: CDR1 SQVTM, CDR2 ANQGSEA. The CDR3 is made up of 12 amino acids. The V gene lost 6 bases and the J gene lost 7 bases, with 13 bases spanning the gap.

The CDR3 sequence: CASRTGQGNSEAFF. The DNA for the CDR3 is TGTGCCAGCAGAACGGGACAGGGGAACTCGGAAGCTTTCTTT. The chain recombines TRBV2 with TRBJ1-1, with 10 bases aligning to TRBD1. After removal of 6 bases from V and 8 bases from J, the junction contained 9 bases not matched to a gene. The CDR3 spans 14 residues. The germline V gene has CDR1 SNHLY and CDR2 FYNNEI.

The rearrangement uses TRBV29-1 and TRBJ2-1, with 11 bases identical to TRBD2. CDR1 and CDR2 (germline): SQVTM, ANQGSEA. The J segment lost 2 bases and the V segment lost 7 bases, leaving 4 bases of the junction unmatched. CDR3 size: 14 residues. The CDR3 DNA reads TGCAGCGCGCATAGCGGGGGGGCCTACAATGAGCAGTTCTTC. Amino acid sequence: CSAHSGGAYNEQFF.

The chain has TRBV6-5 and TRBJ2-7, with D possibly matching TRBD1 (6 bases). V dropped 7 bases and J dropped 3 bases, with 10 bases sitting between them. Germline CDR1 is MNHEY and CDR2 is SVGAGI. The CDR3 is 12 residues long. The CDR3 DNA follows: TGTGCCAGCAAGGACAGAGGCTACGAGCAGTACTTC. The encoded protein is CASKDRGYEQYF.

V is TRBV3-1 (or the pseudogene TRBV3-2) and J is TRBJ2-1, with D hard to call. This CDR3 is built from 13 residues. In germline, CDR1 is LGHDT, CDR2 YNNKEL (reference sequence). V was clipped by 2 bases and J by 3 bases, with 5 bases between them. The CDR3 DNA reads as TGTGCCAGCAGCCAACGGGTCTACAATGAGCAGTTCTTC. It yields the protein CASSQRVYNEQFF.

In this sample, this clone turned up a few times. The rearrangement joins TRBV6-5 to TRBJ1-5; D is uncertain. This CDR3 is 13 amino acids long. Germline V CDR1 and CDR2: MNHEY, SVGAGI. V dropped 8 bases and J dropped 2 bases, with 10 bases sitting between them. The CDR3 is CASRRFGNQPQHF. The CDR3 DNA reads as TGTGCCAGCCGGCGGTTTGGCAATCAGCCCCAGCATTTT.

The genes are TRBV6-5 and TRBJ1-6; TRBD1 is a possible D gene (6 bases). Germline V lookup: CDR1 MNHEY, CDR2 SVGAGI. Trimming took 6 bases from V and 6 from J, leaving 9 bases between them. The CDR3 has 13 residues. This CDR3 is CASRTGPNSPLHF. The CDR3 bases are TGTGCCAGCAGGACAGGACCTAATTCACCCCTCCACTTT.

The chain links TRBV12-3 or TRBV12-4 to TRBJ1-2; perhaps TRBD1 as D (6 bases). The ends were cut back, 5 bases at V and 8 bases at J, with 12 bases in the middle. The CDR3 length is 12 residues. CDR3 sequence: CASSPTGLGYTF. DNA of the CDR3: TGTGCCAGCAGTCCCACAGGGCTCGGCTACACCTTC.

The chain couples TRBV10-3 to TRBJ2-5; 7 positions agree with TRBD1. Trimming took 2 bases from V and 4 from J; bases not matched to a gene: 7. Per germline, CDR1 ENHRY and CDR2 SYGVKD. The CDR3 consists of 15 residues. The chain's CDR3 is CAISEEGAIPETQYF. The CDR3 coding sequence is TGTGCCATCAGTGAGGAGGGGGCGATACCAGAGACCCAGTACTTC.

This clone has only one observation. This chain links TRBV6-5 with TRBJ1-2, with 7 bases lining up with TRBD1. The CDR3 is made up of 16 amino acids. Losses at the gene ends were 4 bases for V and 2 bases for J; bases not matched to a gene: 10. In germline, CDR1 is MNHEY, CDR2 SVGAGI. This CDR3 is CASSSPRQGKNYGYTF. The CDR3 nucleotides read TGTGCCAGCAGTTCACCTAGACAGGGCAAAAACTATGGCTACACCTTC.

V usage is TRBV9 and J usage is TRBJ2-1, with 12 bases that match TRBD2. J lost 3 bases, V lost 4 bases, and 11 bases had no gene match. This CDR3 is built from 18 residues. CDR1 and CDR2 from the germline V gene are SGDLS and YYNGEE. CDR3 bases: TGTGCCAGCAGCCCCCGACTAGCGGGGGCGCTCGTCTACAATGAGCAGTTCTTC. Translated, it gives CASSPRLAGALVYNEQFF. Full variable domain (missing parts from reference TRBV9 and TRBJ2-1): DSGVTQTPKHLITATGQRVTLRCSPRSGDLSVYWYQQSLDQGLQFLIQYYNGEERAKGNILERFSAQQFPDLHSELNLSSLELGDSALYFCASSPRLAGALVYNEQFFGPGTRLTVL.

The CDR3 DNA reads as TGTGCCAGCAGCTTAAGTTCCGTATTGTCCGGGACAGCATACTTC. Translating gives CASSLSSVLSGTAYF. The rearrangement joins TRBV11-2 to TRBJ2-5, with TRBD1 matching 7 bases. The CDR3 consists of 15 residues. Losses at the gene ends were 2 bases for V and 14 bases for J; bases not matched to a gene: 17. Germline V lookup: CDR1 SGHAT, CDR2 FQNNGV.

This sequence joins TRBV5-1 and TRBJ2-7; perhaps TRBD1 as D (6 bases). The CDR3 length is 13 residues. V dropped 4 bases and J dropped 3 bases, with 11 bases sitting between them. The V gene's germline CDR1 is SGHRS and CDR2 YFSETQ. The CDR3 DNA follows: TGCGCCAGCAGCCCCTACAGGGACTACGAGCAGTACTTC. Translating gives CASSPYRDYEQYF.

Written as DNA, the CDR3 is TGTGCCAGCTCACCCTCCGGGACTAGCGGGGGTATCTACGAGCAGTACTTC. This sequence encodes CASSPSGTSGGIYEQYF. This sequence joins TRBV18 and TRBJ2-7, with 14 bases that match TRBD2. The CDR3 runs 17 residues. V trimming: 3 bases; J trimming: 3 bases; junction bases outside the gene matches: 7. Germline V lookup: CDR1 KGHSH, CDR2 LQKENI.

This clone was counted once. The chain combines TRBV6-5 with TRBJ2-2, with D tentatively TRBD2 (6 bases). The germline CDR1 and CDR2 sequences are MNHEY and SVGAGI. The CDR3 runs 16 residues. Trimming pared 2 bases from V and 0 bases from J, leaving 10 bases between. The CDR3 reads CASSYVADSNTGELFF. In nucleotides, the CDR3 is TGTGCCAGCAGTTACGTAGCGGACTCGAACACCGGGGAGCTGTTTTTT.

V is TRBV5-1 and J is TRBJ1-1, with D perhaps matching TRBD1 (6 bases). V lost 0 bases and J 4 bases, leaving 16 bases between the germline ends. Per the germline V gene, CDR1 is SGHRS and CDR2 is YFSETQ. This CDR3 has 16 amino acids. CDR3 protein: CASSLEPQGLGTEAFF. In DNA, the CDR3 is TGCGCCAGCAGCTTGGAGCCACAGGGTTTAGGCACTGAAGCTTTCTTT. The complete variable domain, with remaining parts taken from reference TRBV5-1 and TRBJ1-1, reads KAGVTQTPRYLIKTRGQQVTLSCSPISGHRSVSWYQQTPGQGLQFLFEYFSETQRNKGNFPGRFSGRQFSNSRSEMNVSTLELGDSALYLCASSLEPQGLGTEAFFGQGTRLTVV.

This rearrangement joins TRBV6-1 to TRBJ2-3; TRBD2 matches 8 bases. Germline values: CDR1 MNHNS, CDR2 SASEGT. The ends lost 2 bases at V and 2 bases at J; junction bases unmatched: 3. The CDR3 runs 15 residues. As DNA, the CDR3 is TGTGCCAGCAGTGAACGGCGGGGGGACACAGATACGCAGTATTTT. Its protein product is CASSERRGDTDTQYF.

The CDR3 DNA reads TGTGCCAGCAGCGGGGTCTTTAGCGGGGGGAACCAAGAGACCCAGTACTTC. It specifies CASSGVFSGGNQETQYF. The chain carries TRBV5-4 and TRBJ2-5; 10 bases match TRBD2. Germline V CDR1 and CDR2: SGHNT, YYREEE (reference sequence). CDR3 length equals 17 residues. V lost 4 bases, J lost 0 bases, and 9 bases stayed unmatched.

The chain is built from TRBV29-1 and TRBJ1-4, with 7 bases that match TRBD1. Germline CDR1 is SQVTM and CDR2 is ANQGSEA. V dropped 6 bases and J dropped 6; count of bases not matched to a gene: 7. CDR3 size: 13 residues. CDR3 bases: TGCAGCGTCCGACAGGGACTGGATGAAAAACTGTTTTTT. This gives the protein CSVRQGLDEKLFF.

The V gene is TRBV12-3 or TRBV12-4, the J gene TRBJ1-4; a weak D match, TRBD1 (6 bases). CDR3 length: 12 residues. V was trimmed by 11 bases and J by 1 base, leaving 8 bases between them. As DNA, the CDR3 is TGTGCCTCCAGGGGAACTAATGAAAAACTGTTTTTT. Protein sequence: CASRGTNEKLFF.

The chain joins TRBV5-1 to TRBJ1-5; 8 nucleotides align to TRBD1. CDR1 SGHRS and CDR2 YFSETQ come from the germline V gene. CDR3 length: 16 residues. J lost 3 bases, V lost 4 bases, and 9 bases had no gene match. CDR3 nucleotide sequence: TGCGCCAGCAGCCCAGACGGACAGGGTCCCAATCAGCCCCAGCATTTT. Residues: CASSPDGQGPNQPQHF. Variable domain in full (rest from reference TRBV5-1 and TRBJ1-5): KAGVTQTPRYLIKTRGQQVTLSCSPISGHRSVSWYQQTPGQGLQFLFEYFSETQRNKGNFPGRFSGRQFSNSRSEMNVSTLELGDSALYLCASSPDGQGPNQPQHFGDGTRLSIL.

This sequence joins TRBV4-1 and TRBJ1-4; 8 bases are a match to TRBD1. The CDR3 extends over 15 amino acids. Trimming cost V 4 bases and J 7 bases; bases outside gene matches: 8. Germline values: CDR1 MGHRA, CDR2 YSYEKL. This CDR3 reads CASSLPGTGGEKLFF. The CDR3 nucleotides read TGCGCCAGCAGCCTACCCGGGACAGGTGGTGAAAAACTGTTTTTT.

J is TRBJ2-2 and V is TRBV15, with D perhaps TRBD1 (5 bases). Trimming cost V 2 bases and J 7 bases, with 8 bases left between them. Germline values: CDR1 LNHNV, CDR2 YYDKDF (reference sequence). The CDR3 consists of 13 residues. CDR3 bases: TGTGCCACCAGCAGACAGGGAAGCGGGGAGCTGTTTTTT. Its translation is CATSRQGSGELFF.

The CDR3 spells CASSSRTGANSPLHF. CDR3 coding DNA: TGTGCCAGCAGTTCCCGGACAGGGGCAAATTCACCCCTCCACTTT. The chain combines TRBV6-5 with TRBJ1-6, with 9 bases fitting TRBD1. The V gene end was trimmed by 4 bases and the J gene end by 7 bases; junction bases not matched to a gene: 5. The V gene's germline CDR1 is MNHEY and CDR2 SVGAGI. The CDR3 runs 15 residues.

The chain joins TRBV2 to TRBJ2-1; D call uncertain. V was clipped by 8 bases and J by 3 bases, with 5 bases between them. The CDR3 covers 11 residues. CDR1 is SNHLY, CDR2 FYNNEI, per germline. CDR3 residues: CASHSYNEQFF. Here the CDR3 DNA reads TGTGCCAGCCACAGCTACAATGAGCAGTTCTTC.

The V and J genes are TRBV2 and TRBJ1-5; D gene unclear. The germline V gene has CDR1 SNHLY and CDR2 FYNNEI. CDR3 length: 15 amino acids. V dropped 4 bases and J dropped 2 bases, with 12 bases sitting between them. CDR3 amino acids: CASSGSEFGNQPQHF. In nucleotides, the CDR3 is TGTGCCAGCAGTGGATCGGAGTTTGGCAATCAGCCCCAGCATTTT.

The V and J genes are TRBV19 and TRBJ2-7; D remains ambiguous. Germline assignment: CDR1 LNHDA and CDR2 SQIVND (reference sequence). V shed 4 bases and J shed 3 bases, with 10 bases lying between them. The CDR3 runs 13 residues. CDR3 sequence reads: CASSKRRNYEQYF. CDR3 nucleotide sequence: TGTGCCAGTAGTAAGCGCCGGAACTACGAGCAGTACTTC.

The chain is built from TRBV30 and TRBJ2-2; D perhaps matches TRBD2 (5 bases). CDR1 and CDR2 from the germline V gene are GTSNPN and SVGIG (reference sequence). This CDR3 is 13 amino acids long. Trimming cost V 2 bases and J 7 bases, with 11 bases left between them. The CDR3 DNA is TGTGCCTGGAGTTTTAGGGCGGGCGGGGAGCTGTTTTTT. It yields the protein CAWSFRAGGELFF.

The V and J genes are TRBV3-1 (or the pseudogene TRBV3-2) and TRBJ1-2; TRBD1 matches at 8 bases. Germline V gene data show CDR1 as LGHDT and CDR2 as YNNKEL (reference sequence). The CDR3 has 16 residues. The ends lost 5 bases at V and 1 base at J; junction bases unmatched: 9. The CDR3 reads CASSSPRTGNNYGYTF. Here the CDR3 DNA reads TGTGCCAGCAGCTCCCCTAGGACAGGGAATAACTATGGCTACACCTTC.